What follows are 6 T cell receptor beta chains derived from one specimen sequenced in a study of blood T cell repertoires in COVID-19. Here immunoSEQ multiplex PCR was the method, and the copy in TCRdb shows in-frame clones only, minus some. The sample yields over 250,000 clones, approximately 85% seen once. Sequences were obtained from peripheral blood. The receptor source for this set is a woman in her sixties or seventies with acute or convalescent COVID-19.

This clone was recorded a few times. The chain is built from TRBV2 and TRBJ1-1; no reliable D call. V was pared by 8 bases and J by 0 bases, with 4 bases between. The V gene's germline CDR1 is SNHLY and CDR2 FYNNEI. The CDR3 extends over 11 amino acids. CDR3 in amino acids: CASPVNTEAFF. The CDR3 DNA sequence: TGTGCCAGCCCCGTGAACACTGAAGCTTTCTTT.

This clone was observed many times. This sequence joins TRBV7-9 and TRBJ2-7; 8 bases map to TRBD2. Germline lookup yields CDR1 SEHNR and CDR2 FQNEAQ (reference sequence). Trimming cost V 6 bases and J 5 bases; bases outside gene matches: 12. The length of the CDR3 is 15 residues. The CDR3 region is CASSPRGGTANEQYF. DNA of the CDR3: TGTGCCAGCAGTCCCCGGGGGGGTACGGCAAACGAGCAGTACTTC.

The rearrangement joins TRBV7-9 to TRBJ1-1, with 7 bases that match TRBD1. The CDR3 extends over 14 amino acids. Germline V gene data show CDR1 as SEHNR and CDR2 as FQNEAQ (reference sequence). The V and J ends lost 3 bases and 0 bases, in that order; junction bases with no gene match: 1. CDR3 in DNA: TGTGCCAGCAGCTTGGGACAGCTGAACACTGAAGCTTTCTTT. It encodes CASSLGQLNTEAFF.

This chain joins TRBV9 and TRBJ2-5; 7 bases match TRBD1. The CDR3 totals 17 residues. V was clipped by 5 bases and J by 3 bases; unmatched bases: 16. In germline, CDR1 is SGDLS, CDR2 YYNGEE. In nucleotides, the CDR3 is TGTGCCAGCAGGGACCATAGGGGGCGGACGGTGAAAGAGACCCAGTACTTC. This sequence encodes CASRDHRGRTVKETQYF.

The table lists this clone with a few counts. The chain combines TRBV6-6 with TRBJ1-1; D is unresolved. This CDR3 region has 10 residues. V was cut by 10 bases and J by 7 bases, with 10 bases left in between. The germline V gene encodes CDR1 MNHNY and CDR2 SVGAGI (reference sequence). CDR3 in DNA: TGTGCCACCGAGAGAGGTGAAGCTTTCTTT. It encodes CATERGEAFF.

This sequence joins TRBV7-8 and TRBJ2-7; a possible D gene is TRBD2 (5 bases). Trimming pared 2 bases from V and 6 bases from J, leaving 17 bases between. The germline V gene has CDR1 SGHVS and CDR2 FQNEAQ. This CDR3 contains 15 residues. The CDR3 sequence: CASSLPRTRTGEQYF. CDR3 bases: TGTGCCAGCAGCTTACCTCGGACTCGGACGGGCGAGCAGTACTTC.